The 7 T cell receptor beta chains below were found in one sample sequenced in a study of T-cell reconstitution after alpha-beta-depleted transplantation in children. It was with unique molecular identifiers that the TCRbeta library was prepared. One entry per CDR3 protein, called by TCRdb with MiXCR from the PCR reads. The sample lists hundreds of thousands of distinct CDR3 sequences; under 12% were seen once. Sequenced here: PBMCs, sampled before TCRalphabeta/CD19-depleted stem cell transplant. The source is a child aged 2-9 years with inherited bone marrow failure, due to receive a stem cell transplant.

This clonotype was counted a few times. The DNA for the CDR3 is TGCAGTGCTTTCACCGGGACAGGAGCTAGCAATCAGCCCCAGCATTTT. Translated: CSAFTGTGASNQPQHF. The chain combines TRBV20-1 with TRBJ1-5; TRBD1 matches 8 bases. V shed 5 bases and J 0 bases; nucleotides not matched to a gene: 9. CDR3 length: 16 residues. Germline V gene lookup returns CDR1 DFQATT and CDR2 SNEGSKA (reference sequence).

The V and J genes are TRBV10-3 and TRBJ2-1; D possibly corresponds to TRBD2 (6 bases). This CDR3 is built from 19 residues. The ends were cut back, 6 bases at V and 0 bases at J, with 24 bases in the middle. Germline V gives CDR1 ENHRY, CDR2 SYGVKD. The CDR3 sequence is CAISETPSSRGTSYNEQFF. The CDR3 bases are TGTGCCATCAGCGAGACTCCCTCTTCGCGGGGTACCTCCTACAATGAGCAGTTCTTC.

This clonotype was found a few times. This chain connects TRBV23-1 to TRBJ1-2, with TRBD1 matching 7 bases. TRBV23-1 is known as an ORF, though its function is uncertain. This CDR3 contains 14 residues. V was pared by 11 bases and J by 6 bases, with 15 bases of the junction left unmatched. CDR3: CAAKGIQGVDGYTF. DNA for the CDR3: TGCGCCGCCAAGGGGATTCAGGGGGTCGATGGCTACACCTTC.

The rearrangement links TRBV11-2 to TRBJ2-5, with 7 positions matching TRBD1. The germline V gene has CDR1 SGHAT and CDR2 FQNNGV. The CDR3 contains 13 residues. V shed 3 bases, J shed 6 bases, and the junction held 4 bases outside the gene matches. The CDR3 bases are TGTGCCAGCAGCTTCAACAGGGGCAAGACCCAGTACTTC. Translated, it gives CASSFNRGKTQYF.

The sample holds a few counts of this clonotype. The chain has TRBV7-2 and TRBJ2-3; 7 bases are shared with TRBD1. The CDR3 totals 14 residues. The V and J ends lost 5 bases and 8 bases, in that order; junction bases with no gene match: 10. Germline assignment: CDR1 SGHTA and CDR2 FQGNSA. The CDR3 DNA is TGTGCCAGCAGCCCCCGGGGACAGTCGGGTACGCAGTATTTT. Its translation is CASSPRGQSGTQYF.

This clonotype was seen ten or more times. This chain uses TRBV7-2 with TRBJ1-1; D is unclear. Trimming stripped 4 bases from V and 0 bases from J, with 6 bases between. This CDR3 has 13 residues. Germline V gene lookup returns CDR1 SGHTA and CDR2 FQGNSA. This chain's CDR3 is CASSWALNTEAFF. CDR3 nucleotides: TGTGCCAGCAGCTGGGCACTGAACACTGAAGCTTTCTTT.

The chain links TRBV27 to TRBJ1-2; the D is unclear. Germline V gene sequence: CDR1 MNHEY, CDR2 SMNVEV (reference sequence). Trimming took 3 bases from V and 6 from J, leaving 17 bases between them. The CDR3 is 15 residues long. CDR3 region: CASSLDVSLPDGYTF. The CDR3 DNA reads TGTGCCAGCAGTTTGGACGTAAGCCTTCCGGATGGCTACACCTTC.